This TCR beta chain was captured by sequencing in a study of cytomegalovirus exposure and HLA in healthy donors. Overall study findings and caveats: Earlier findings revealed that most TCR beta V segments proved productive either about 90% or about 30% of the time.

A note on this clone: Its antigen is not identified.

The PCR had 60 Vbeta and 13 Jbeta primers. Assay used: immunoSEQ multiplex PCR; TCRdb lists only in-frame clones, some missing. The table shows over 85,000 clones, with just over 65% occurring only once. The sample taken for sequencing was PBMCs. This clonotype originated in a young man in good health and CMV-seronegative.

The CDR3 reads CASINQRERDTQYF. The CDR3 bases are TGTGCCAGCATTAATCAGCGGGAGAGAGATACGCAGTATTTT. The gene calls are TRBV2 and TRBJ2-3; 8 positions agree with TRBD2. The CDR3 covers 14 residues. Germline V gene sequence: CDR1 SNHLY, CDR2 FYNNEI. After removal of 7 bases from V and 5 bases from J, the junction contained 8 bases not matched to a gene.